Listed below are T cell receptor beta chains from one sample, sequenced in a study of CD8+ T cells in alopecia areata. The protocol was immunoSEQ multiplex PCR, while the TCRdb copy is restricted to in-frame clones and leaves out a portion. Of approximately 150,000 clones in the sample, more than 75% were seen once. The sample consisted of CD8+ T cells sorted from blood, taken at week 0. The receptors here all came from a human donor with alopecia areata. CDR3s include the opening cysteine and the closing phenylalanine or tryptophan. The D gene is left open where the match is weak. Only some rows state a clone size, as once, few, many or a class for expanded clones.

CDR3nt: TGCGCCAGCAGTAGGGGTGTTGGTCGGGGCACCGGGGAGCTGTTTTTT; CDR3aa: CASSRGVGRGTGELFF; d_gene: -; j_gene: TRBJ2-2; abundance: -; v_gene: TRBV10-2
CDR3nt: TGTGCCAGTAGTACGGGGGTAGACACTGAAGCTTTCTTT; CDR3aa: CASSTGVDTEAFF; d_gene: -; j_gene: TRBJ1-1; abundance: -; v_gene: TRBV19
CDR3nt: TGTGCCAGCAGCGTAGGTGGGTCTCCTCAAAAGGGCACTGAAGCTTTCTTT; CDR3aa: CASSVGGSPQKGTEAFF; d_gene: -; j_gene: TRBJ1-1; abundance: -; v_gene: TRBV9
CDR3nt: TGCAGCGTTGAATTACCAGGGGGGTACCCCTACGAGCAGTACTTC; CDR3aa: CSVELPGGYPYEQYF; d_gene: -; j_gene: TRBJ2-7; abundance: few; v_gene: TRBV29-1
CDR3nt: TGTGCCAGCAGCTTGTCGGGACTAGCGGGAGTCTACGAGCAGTACTTC; CDR3aa: CASSLSGLAGVYEQYF; d_gene: TRBD2; j_gene: TRBJ2-7; abundance: -; v_gene: TRBV5-4
CDR3nt: TGTGCCTGGAGCCTTCAGGGTTACGAGCAGTACTTC; CDR3aa: CAWSLQGYEQYF; d_gene: -; j_gene: TRBJ2-7; abundance: once; v_gene: TRBV30
CDR3nt: TGTGCCAGCAGCTTACCCCTAACTGGGACAGGGGGGATATCCTACGAGCAGTACTTC; CDR3aa: CASSLPLTGTGGISYEQYF; d_gene: TRBD1; j_gene: TRBJ2-7; abundance: -; v_gene: TRBV11-2
CDR3nt: TGCGCCAGCAGCACCCAGACCAACACCGGGGAGCTGTTTTTT; CDR3aa: CASSTQTNTGELFF; d_gene: -; j_gene: TRBJ2-2; abundance: -; v_gene: TRBV5-1
CDR3nt: TGCGCCAGCAGCCAAGATGGGACAGGCCGATCGTACGAGCAGTACTTC; CDR3aa: CASSQDGTGRSYEQYF; d_gene: TRBD1; j_gene: TRBJ2-7; abundance: -; v_gene: TRBV4-1
CDR3nt: TGCAGCGTTGAATTCAGGGCTGCGATGAATGAGCAGTTCTTC; CDR3aa: CSVEFRAAMNEQFF; d_gene: -; j_gene: TRBJ2-1; abundance: -; v_gene: TRBV29-1
CDR3nt: TGTGCCAGCAGTTCCGGGACTAGCGGGAGATATGAGCAGTTCTTC; CDR3aa: CASSSGTSGRYEQFF; d_gene: TRBD2; j_gene: TRBJ2-1; abundance: once; v_gene: TRBV27
CDR3nt: TGTGCCAGCAGTTACCGCAGGGTCCAAGAGACCCAGTACTTC; CDR3aa: CASSYRRVQETQYF; d_gene: -; j_gene: TRBJ2-5; abundance: -; v_gene: TRBV6-5
CDR3nt: TGCGCCAGCAGCCAACCGACCAGTAACTATGGCTACACCTTC; CDR3aa: CASSQPTSNYGYTF; d_gene: -; j_gene: TRBJ1-2; abundance: -; v_gene: TRBV4-1
CDR3nt: TGTGCCATGGGCTGGGAAGGGGACGATAGCAATCAGCCCCAGCATTTT; CDR3aa: CAMGWEGDDSNQPQHF; d_gene: -; j_gene: TRBJ1-5; abundance: -; v_gene: TRBV7-5
CDR3nt: TGTGCCAGCCACGGCAGGTCTGGGATCGAGCAGTACTTC; CDR3aa: CASHGRSGIEQYF; d_gene: -; j_gene: TRBJ2-7; abundance: -; v_gene: TRBV6-6
CDR3nt: TGTGCCAGCAGCTTGGCCCACACTGAAGCTTTCTTT; CDR3aa: CASSLAHTEAFF; d_gene: -; j_gene: TRBJ1-1; abundance: -; v_gene: TRBV5-6
CDR3nt: TGTGCCAGCAGCTTGGGCGAGGGTGAACCCTACAATGAGCAGTTCTTC; CDR3aa: CASSLGEGEPYNEQFF; d_gene: -; j_gene: TRBJ2-1; abundance: -; v_gene: TRBV7-7
CDR3nt: TGCGCCAGCAGCTTGGCGAGAGGGACAGATACGCAGTATTTT; CDR3aa: CASSLARGTDTQYF; d_gene: -; j_gene: TRBJ2-3; abundance: -; v_gene: TRBV5-1
CDR3nt: TGTGCCAGCAGCGAGGGGGGAATCAGCCCAGGTGAGCAGTTCTTC; CDR3aa: CASSEGGISPGEQFF; d_gene: -; j_gene: TRBJ2-1; abundance: -; v_gene: TRBV9
CDR3nt: TGTGCCAGCAGCCCCCTAGCGGGGGGGATTGCAGATACGCAGTATTTT; CDR3aa: CASSPLAGGIADTQYF; d_gene: TRBD2; j_gene: TRBJ2-3; abundance: -; v_gene: TRBV7-9
CDR3nt: TGTGCCAGCAGCTTAACGGGAGAGTATCGCGGTGAGCAGTTCTTC; CDR3aa: CASSLTGEYRGEQFF; d_gene: -; j_gene: TRBJ2-1; abundance: few; v_gene: TRBV7-9
CDR3nt: TGCGCCAGCAGCCAAGGACCGGGACAGGGGGGGACTGAAGCTTTCTTT; CDR3aa: CASSQGPGQGGTEAFF; d_gene: TRBD1; j_gene: TRBJ1-1; abundance: -; v_gene: TRBV4-1
CDR3nt: TGTGCCAGCAGTTTAGCGGCAGGGCTGAACAATGAGCAGTTCTTC; CDR3aa: CASSLAAGLNNEQFF; d_gene: -; j_gene: TRBJ2-1; abundance: -; v_gene: TRBV27
CDR3nt: TGTGCCAGCAGTCCGGACCTAGGAAACACCATATATTTT; CDR3aa: CASSPDLGNTIYF; d_gene: -; j_gene: TRBJ1-3; abundance: few; v_gene: TRBV6-5
CDR3nt: TGTGCCAGTAGCCCGACAGGTATCGAGCAGTACTTC; CDR3aa: CASSPTGIEQYF; d_gene: -; j_gene: TRBJ2-7; abundance: -; v_gene: TRBV19
CDR3nt: TGTGCCTGGAGTTCCGGACAGGGGCAGGGCACTGAAGCTTTCTTT; CDR3aa: CAWSSGQGQGTEAFF; d_gene: TRBD1; j_gene: TRBJ1-1; abundance: -; v_gene: TRBV30
CDR3nt: TGTGCCAGCAGCAAGTGGACAGGGGAGTTCGTGGAGCTGTTTTTT; CDR3aa: CASSKWTGEFVELFF; d_gene: TRBD1; j_gene: TRBJ2-2; abundance: -; v_gene: TRBV9
CDR3nt: TGCGCCAGCAGCTTGGCCATCGGGGTAAGAGATCCACCCACAGATACGCAGTATTTT; CDR3aa: CASSLAIGVRDPPTDTQYF; d_gene: -; j_gene: TRBJ2-3; abundance: -; v_gene: TRBV5-1
CDR3nt: TGTGCTAGTGGCCCGTCGCAAGAGACCCAGTACTTC; CDR3aa: CASGPSQETQYF; d_gene: -; j_gene: TRBJ2-5; abundance: -; v_gene: TRBV12-5
CDR3nt: TGCGCCAGCAGCTCGGGACAGGGGGCTGATGAGCAGTTCTTC; CDR3aa: CASSSGQGADEQFF; d_gene: TRBD1; j_gene: TRBJ2-1; abundance: -; v_gene: TRBV5-1
CDR3nt: TGTGCCTGGAGTGACGGGACAGGGATCACAGATACGCAGTATTTT; CDR3aa: CAWSDGTGITDTQYF; d_gene: TRBD1; j_gene: TRBJ2-3; abundance: once; v_gene: TRBV30
CDR3nt: TGTGCCAGCAGCCCGGACAGTACCTACGAGCAGTACTTC; CDR3aa: CASSPDSTYEQYF; d_gene: -; j_gene: TRBJ2-7; abundance: -; v_gene: TRBV5-4
CDR3nt: TGTGCCTGGGACGTAGGGACCGCGGCCCCCTACGAGCAGTACTTC; CDR3aa: CAWDVGTAAPYEQYF; d_gene: -; j_gene: TRBJ2-7; abundance: -; v_gene: TRBV30
CDR3nt: TGTGCCAGTAGTCGGGAGGCGGGGTCGGCCTACGAGCAGTACTTC; CDR3aa: CASSREAGSAYEQYF; d_gene: TRBD2; j_gene: TRBJ2-7; abundance: -; v_gene: TRBV19
CDR3nt: TGTGCCAGCAGCTTGGGTCGGGCAGATCAAGAGACCCAGTACTTC; CDR3aa: CASSLGRADQETQYF; d_gene: -; j_gene: TRBJ2-5; abundance: -; v_gene: TRBV5-4
CDR3nt: TGTGCCAGCAGCTTAGAAATGGGACAGGGCCCCTACAATGAGCAGTTCTTC; CDR3aa: CASSLEMGQGPYNEQFF; d_gene: TRBD1; j_gene: TRBJ2-1; abundance: -; v_gene: TRBV11-2
CDR3nt: TGTGCCAGCAGTGAAGTCGGGGAGACAGGCACAGATACGCAGTATTTT; CDR3aa: CASSEVGETGTDTQYF; d_gene: -; j_gene: TRBJ2-3; abundance: -; v_gene: TRBV6-1
CDR3nt: TGCAGCGCCGCACCGACTCTAAATACGGCGTCCTACAATGAGCAGTTCTTC; CDR3aa: CSAAPTLNTASYNEQFF; d_gene: -; j_gene: TRBJ2-1; abundance: -; v_gene: TRBV29-1
CDR3nt: TGTGCCAGCAGCTTAATAGATGGCAATGAGCAGTTCTTC; CDR3aa: CASSLIDGNEQFF; d_gene: -; j_gene: TRBJ2-1; abundance: -; v_gene: TRBV7-3
CDR3nt: TGTGCCATCAGTGGACAGACGAACACTGAAGCTTTCTTT; CDR3aa: CAISGQTNTEAFF; d_gene: -; j_gene: TRBJ1-1; abundance: -; v_gene: TRBV10-3
CDR3nt: TGCGCCAGCAGCTTAGGGGGCGGTCACACCGGGGAGCTGTTTTTT; CDR3aa: CASSLGGGHTGELFF; d_gene: TRBD1; j_gene: TRBJ2-2; abundance: -; v_gene: TRBV5-1
CDR3nt: TGTGCCAGCAGGGGAACAGGGGATACGCAGTATTTT; CDR3aa: CASRGTGDTQYF; d_gene: -; j_gene: TRBJ2-3; abundance: -; v_gene: TRBV2
CDR3nt: TGTGCCAGCAGTTTCGGGGTGGACTATGGCTACACCTTC; CDR3aa: CASSFGVDYGYTF; d_gene: -; j_gene: TRBJ1-2; abundance: -; v_gene: TRBV6-5
CDR3nt: TGTGCCAGCAGCGGAGCGGGGTATGAGCAGTACTTC; CDR3aa: CASSGAGYEQYF; d_gene: TRBD2; j_gene: TRBJ2-7; abundance: -; v_gene: TRBV2
CDR3nt: TGTGCCAGCAGGACCGGGTCGGAGCTTCGCGACGAGCAGTACTTC; CDR3aa: CASRTGSELRDEQYF; d_gene: -; j_gene: TRBJ2-7; abundance: -; v_gene: TRBV6-5
CDR3nt: TGTGCCAGCAGCCTAGCGGGGGGGTACAATGAGCAGTTCTTC; CDR3aa: CASSLAGGYNEQFF; d_gene: TRBD2; j_gene: TRBJ2-1; abundance: -; v_gene: TRBV7-9
CDR3nt: TGCGCCAGCAGCTTGGGGCACTGGCGGGAGACCCAGTACTTC; CDR3aa: CASSLGHWRETQYF; d_gene: -; j_gene: TRBJ2-5; abundance: -; v_gene: TRBV5-1
CDR3nt: TGTGCCAGCAGGGACAATGAGCAGTTCTTC; CDR3aa: CASRDNEQFF; d_gene: -; j_gene: TRBJ2-1; abundance: -; v_gene: TRBV2
CDR3nt: TGCAGCGTTGAGGCGGGGGGTACTACAGATACGCAGTATTTT; CDR3aa: CSVEAGGTTDTQYF; d_gene: TRBD2; j_gene: TRBJ2-3; abundance: -; v_gene: TRBV29-1
CDR3nt: TGTGCCAGCAGCTTCCAGAGCGGGGAGCTGTTTTTT; CDR3aa: CASSFQSGELFF; d_gene: -; j_gene: TRBJ2-2; abundance: once; v_gene: TRBV7-4
CDR3nt: TGTGCCAGCAGCTTGGCTAGCGGGAGAGCGGGGGAGCTGTTTTTT; CDR3aa: CASSLASGRAGELFF; d_gene: TRBD2; j_gene: TRBJ2-2; abundance: once; v_gene: TRBV13
CDR3nt: TGTGCCAGCAGCCAAGATAGAGGAGGGGGCGTCGACACCATATATTTT; CDR3aa: CASSQDRGGGVDTIYF; d_gene: TRBD1; j_gene: TRBJ1-3; abundance: -; v_gene: TRBV4-2
CDR3nt: TGTGCCAGCAGTGAACTAGGGATTTCTGCCGATCAACCCCAGCATTTT; CDR3aa: CASSELGISADQPQHF; d_gene: -; j_gene: TRBJ1-5; abundance: -; v_gene: TRBV6-1
CDR3nt: TGTGCCAGCAGTGAAATCAACAGGTCTCGCGGGGAGCTGTTTTTT; CDR3aa: CASSEINRSRGELFF; d_gene: -; j_gene: TRBJ2-2; abundance: -; v_gene: TRBV2
CDR3nt: TGTGCCTGGAGTGTAGACCTCTACAATGAGCAGTTCTTC; CDR3aa: CAWSVDLYNEQFF; d_gene: -; j_gene: TRBJ2-1; abundance: -; v_gene: TRBV30
CDR3nt: TGTGCCAGCAGCTTGGGGCAGGGGAGCGGCTACACCTTC; CDR3aa: CASSLGQGSGYTF; d_gene: -; j_gene: TRBJ1-2; abundance: -; v_gene: TRBV5-6
CDR3nt: TGTGCCAGTAGGGTTGCGGGAGGCACAGATACGCAGTATTTT; CDR3aa: CASRVAGGTDTQYF; d_gene: TRBD2; j_gene: TRBJ2-3; abundance: -; v_gene: TRBV19